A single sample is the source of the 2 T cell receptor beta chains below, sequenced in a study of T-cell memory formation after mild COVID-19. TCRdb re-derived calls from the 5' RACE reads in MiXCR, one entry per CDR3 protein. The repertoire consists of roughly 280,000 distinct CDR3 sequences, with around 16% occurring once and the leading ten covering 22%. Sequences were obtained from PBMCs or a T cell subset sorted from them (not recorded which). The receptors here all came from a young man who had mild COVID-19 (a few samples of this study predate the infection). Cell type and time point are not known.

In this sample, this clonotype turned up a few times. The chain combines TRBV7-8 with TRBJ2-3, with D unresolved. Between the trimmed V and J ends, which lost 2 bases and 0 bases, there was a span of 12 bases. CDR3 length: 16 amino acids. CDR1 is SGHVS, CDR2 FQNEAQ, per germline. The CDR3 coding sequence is TGTGCCAGCAGCTTACCAGCGTACGAAAGCACAGATACGCAGTATTTT. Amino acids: CASSLPAYESTDTQYF.

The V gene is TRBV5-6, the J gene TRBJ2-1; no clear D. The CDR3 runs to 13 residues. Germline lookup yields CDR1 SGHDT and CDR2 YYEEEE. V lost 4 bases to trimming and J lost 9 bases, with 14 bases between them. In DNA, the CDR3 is TGTGCCAGCAGCCTGCCCTCCGTTGGTGAGCAGTTCTTC. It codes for CASSLPSVGEQFF.